This section outlines one T cell receptor (beta chain) sequence together with its context. The antigen remains unidentified. This record belongs to a study of TIL therapy for anti-PD-1-resistant metastatic lung cancer. The immunoSEQ assay was v3. Libraries were sequenced to around 2 million read pairs (survey) or roughly 4.5-6.5 million (deep). Method: immunoSEQ multiplex PCR; TCRdb's copy keeps in-frame clones and lacks some. The repertoire consists of approximately 16,000 clones, with approximately 74% occurring once and the leading ten covering under 45%. Documented time point: pre-treatment sample, taken before nivolumab and TIL therapy. CDR3 length: 13 amino acids. The germline V and J ends were trimmed by 2 bases and 3 bases, with 7 bases remaining between them. Germline V CDR1 and CDR2: SGHNT, YENEEA. General observations from the study: Patients were highly selected, enriched for treatment-naive, never-smoker and oncogene-addicted cases.

The source is a person between 25 and 79 years old with non-small cell lung cancer. The sample was blood, taken at baseline. The chain links TRBV11-3 to TRBJ1-1; D call uncertain. For the CDR3, the DNA is TGTGCCAGCAGCTTATTGATACACACTGAAGCTTTCTTT. Translated, it gives CASSLLIHTEAFF. The entire variable domain, with the rest obtained from reference TRBV11-3 and TRBJ1-1, is as follows: EAGVVQSPRYKIIEKKQPVAFWCNPISGHNTLYWYLQNLGQGPELLIRYENEEAVDDSQLPKDRFSAERLKGVDSTLKIQPAELGDSAVYLCASSLLIHTEAFFGQGTRLTVV.